Below, 32 T cell receptor beta chains from the same sample are listed, as sequenced in a study of cytomegalovirus exposure and HLA in healthy donors. The primer mix had 60 Vbeta and 13 Jbeta primers. TCRdb's copy holds only in-frame clones and misses some; the assay was immunoSEQ multiplex PCR. Of around 140,000 clones listed, more than 70% are singletons. The specimen was PBMCs. The source is a woman in her sixties in good health and CMV-seronegative.

Comment on this clone: Different DNA sequences within this sample yield the same CDR3. The chain has TRBV6-1 and TRBJ2-3; the match to TRBD1 covers 7 bases. The CDR3 loop spans 17 amino acids. Losses at the gene ends were 2 bases for V and 2 bases for J; bases not matched to a gene: 10. The germline V gene has CDR1 MNHNS and CDR2 SASEGT. In DNA form, the CDR3 reads TGTGCCAGCAGTGAAAGGGTGCTAGGACAGGTCACAGATACGCAGTATTTT. It yields the protein CASSERVLGQVTDTQYF.

The rearrangement joins TRBV30 to TRBJ1-5; D call uncertain. Trimming took off 0 bases at V and 5 bases at J, with 8 bases between the two ends. This CDR3 comprises 13 residues. CDR1 GTSNPN and CDR2 SVGIG come from the germline V gene (reference sequence). As DNA, the CDR3 is TGTGCCTGGAGTGTACTCAACGATCAGCCCCAGCATTTT. This sequence encodes CAWSVLNDQPQHF.

The chain couples TRBV10-3 to TRBJ2-3; D unresolved. The CDR3 runs 14 residues. Germline values: CDR1 ENHRY, CDR2 SYGVKD. V lost 3 bases and J 2 bases, leaving 9 bases between the germline ends. For the CDR3, the DNA is TGTGCCATCAGTGATGCCACAGACACAGATACGCAGTATTTT. It encodes CAISDATDTDTQYF.

The J gene is TRBJ2-3, the V gene TRBV5-5, with 14 bases fitting TRBD2. There are 16 residues in the CDR3. Trimming at V came to 4 bases and at J to 5 bases, leaving 6 bases not matched to a gene. The germline CDR1 and CDR2 sequences are SGHKS and YYEKEE (reference sequence). For the CDR3, the DNA is TGTGCCAGCAGCAAGGGACTAGCGGGAGACGGAGATACGCAGTATTTT. This translates into CASSKGLAGDGDTQYF.

This clone was counted a few times. This chain joins TRBV29-1 and TRBJ1-2, with 7 nucleotides matching TRBD1. Germline CDR1 is SQVTM and CDR2 is ANQGSEA. The V gene end was trimmed by 7 bases and the J gene end by 13 bases; junction bases not matched to a gene: 12. This CDR3 spans 11 amino acids. The CDR3 spells CSGGTVTISTF. In DNA form, the CDR3 reads TGCAGCGGTGGGACAGTCACAATCAGCACCTTC.

The chain carries TRBV7-6 and TRBJ2-7, with D perhaps matching TRBD1 (6 bases). Germline V gene sequence: CDR1 SGHVS, CDR2 FNYEAQ. The CDR3 runs to 15 residues. Trimming shortened V by 6 bases and J by 3 bases, and 18 bases separated the two germline ends. CDR3 bases: TGTGCCAGCAGTCGTTCAGGGGATCTCTACTACGAGCAGTACTTC. This sequence encodes CASSRSGDLYYEQYF.

The chain carries TRBV28 and TRBJ2-2; 7 positions match TRBD2. This CDR3 has 17 residues. Germline CDR1 reads MDHEN; CDR2 reads SYDVKM. Germline trimming cut 7 bases from V and 7 bases from J; bases unmatched to any gene: 18. CDR3 region: CASKFAGAPRDIGELFF. For the CDR3, the DNA is TGTGCCAGCAAGTTCGCGGGAGCCCCCAGGGATATCGGGGAGCTGTTTTTT. The whole variable domain, filled in from reference TRBV28 and TRBJ2-2, reads DVKVTQSSRYLVKRTGEKVFLECVQDMDHENMFWYRQDPGLGLRLIYFSYDVKMKEKGDIPEGYSVSREKKERFSLILESASTNQTSMYLCASKFAGAPRDIGELFFGEGSRLTVL.

The rearrangement joins TRBV7-9 to TRBJ1-1; 10 bases align to TRBD1. Germline values: CDR1 SEHNR, CDR2 FQNEAQ (reference sequence). The V segment lost 8 bases and the J segment 5 bases; nucleotides outside the gene matches: 8. The CDR3 has 14 residues. For the CDR3, the DNA is TGTGCCAGCGGCGAGGGACAGGGGATTACTGAAGCTTTCTTT. It translates to CASGEGQGITEAFF.

The CDR3: CSVVQGANYGYTF. The DNA for the CDR3 is TGCAGCGTTGTCCAGGGGGCTAACTATGGCTACACCTTC. The V call is TRBV29-1, the J call TRBJ1-2, with TRBD1 matching 7 bases. V gave up 4 bases and J gave up 0 bases; unmatched junction bases: 2. The CDR3 totals 13 residues. The germline V gene encodes CDR1 SQVTM and CDR2 ANQGSEA. The full variable domain, with the rest looked up from reference TRBV29-1 and TRBJ1-2, is SAVISQKPSRDICQRGTSLTIQCQVDSQVTMMFWYRQQPGQSLTLIATANQGSEATYESGFVIDKFPISRPNLTFSTLTVSNMSPEDSSIYLCSVVQGANYGYTFGSGTRLTVV.

V and J are TRBV23-1 and TRBJ1-4; 11 bases are a match to TRBD1. TRBV23-1 is known as an ORF, though its function is uncertain. Trimming at V came to 3 bases and at J to 4 bases, leaving 7 bases not matched to a gene. CDR3 length equals 17 residues. CDR3 protein: CASSQSGTGGLNEKLFF. The CDR3 region has the DNA TGCGCCAGCAGTCAGTCCGGGACAGGGGGACTTAATGAAAAACTGTTTTTT.

J is TRBJ1-3 and V is TRBV27; D remains unclear. The CDR3 is 14 residues long. The germline CDR1 and CDR2 sequences are MNHEY and SMNVEV (reference sequence). The V and J ends lost 2 bases and 0 bases respectively, with 5 bases between them. The CDR3 nucleotides read TGTGCCAGCAGTTTACGTAGCTCTGGAAACACCATATATTTT. It encodes CASSLRSSGNTIYF.

The chain employs TRBV19 and TRBJ2-1; TRBD2 agrees at 10 bases. The V and J ends lost 1 base and 4 bases, in that order; junction bases with no gene match: 4. CDR3 length: 16 residues. Germline V gene sequence: CDR1 LNHDA, CDR2 SQIVND (reference sequence). In nucleotides, the CDR3 is TGTGCCAGTAGTATAGTTGGACTAGCGGATTACAATGAGCAGTTCTTC. Amino acids: CASSIVGLADYNEQFF.

This clone was recorded once. V is TRBV19 and J is TRBJ1-4; 9 bases fit TRBD1. J lost 7 bases, V lost 11 bases, and 8 bases had no gene match. From germline, CDR1 is LNHDA and CDR2 SQIVND (reference sequence). The CDR3 covers 13 residues. CDR3 nucleotide sequence: TGTGCCGCGGGGGACAGGGAGGTTGAAAAACTGTTTTTT. As protein: CAAGDREVEKLFF. The entire variable domain, with the rest obtained from reference TRBV19 and TRBJ1-4, is as follows: DGGITQSPKYLFRKEGQNVTLSCEQNLNHDAMYWYRQDPGQGLRLIYYSQIVNDFQKGDIAEGYSVSREKKESFPLTVTSAQKNPTAFYLCAAGDREVEKLFFGSGTQLSVL.

The rearrangement joins TRBV25-1 to TRBJ2-4, with 7 nucleotides matching TRBD1. Germline lookup yields CDR1 MGHDK and CDR2 SYGVNS. CDR3 length: 16 residues. The ends lost 4 bases at V and 2 bases at J; junction bases unmatched: 8. The CDR3 loop is CASSARQGFSKNIQYF. CDR3 in DNA: TGTGCCAGCAGTGCCCGACAGGGATTCTCCAAAAACATTCAGTACTTC.

CDR3 DNA sequence: TGTGCCAGCAGCCCGGAGGTATCGAGCGGACACAATGAGCAGTTCTTC. Translating gives CASSPEVSSGHNEQFF. This chain joins TRBV5-6 and TRBJ2-1, with D possibly being TRBD2 (5 bases). The V gene's germline CDR1 is SGHDT and CDR2 YYEEEE. V was trimmed by 4 bases and J by 5 bases, leaving 19 bases between them. This CDR3 has 16 residues.

The chain joins TRBV6-4 to TRBJ2-1; TRBD2 is a possible D gene (5 bases). Trimming pared 6 bases from V and 0 bases from J, leaving 12 bases between. The CDR3 is made up of 15 amino acids. In germline, CDR1 is MRHNA, CDR2 SNTAGT. The CDR3 DNA reads TGTGCCAGCAGGGAGACGGGGAGCTCCTACAATGAGCAGTTCTTC. Its translation: CASRETGSSYNEQFF.

The chain has TRBV7-2 and TRBJ2-5; TRBD1 matches at 9 bases. Germline V gene lookup returns CDR1 SGHTA and CDR2 FQGNSA. The length of the CDR3 is 14 residues. V shed 5 bases and J 3 bases; nucleotides not matched to a gene: 4. For the CDR3, the DNA is TGTGCCAGCAGCCTATGGACAGGGGAAGAGACCCAGTACTTC. This codes for CASSLWTGEETQYF.

The V gene is TRBV10-1, the J gene TRBJ2-2, with a weak D call TRBD1 (5 bases). CDR1 is WNHNN and CDR2 is SYGVQD in the germline V gene (reference sequence). Trimming pared 2 bases from V and 0 bases from J, leaving 7 bases between. The CDR3 is made up of 15 amino acids. Here the CDR3 reads CASSEGAANTGELFF. For the CDR3, the DNA is TGCGCCAGCAGTGAGGGGGCAGCGAACACCGGGGAGCTGTTTTTT.

Comments on this clone: At one end the junction does not follow the germline gene, possibly because of a read error. This chain joins TRBV2 and TRBJ2-5, with D tentatively TRBD2 (6 bases). The CDR3 loop spans 16 amino acids. Germline-derived CDR1 and CDR2 are SNHLY and FYNNEI. CDR3 protein: CASSEVGGKGTETQYF. The CDR3 bases are TGTGCCAGCAGCGAAGTGGGGGGAAAGGGGACGGAGACCCAGTACTTC. Drawing the rest from reference TRBV2 and TRBJ2-5, the complete variable domain is EPEVTQTPSHQVTQMGQEVILRCVPISNHLYFYWYRQILGQKVEFLVSFYNNEISEKSEIFDDQFSVERPDGSNFTLKIRSTKLEDSAMYFCASSEVGGKGTETQYFGPGTRLLVL.

This clone was recorded a few times. The chain couples TRBV4-1 to TRBJ1-3, with 10 bases identical to TRBD1. CDR1 MGHRA and CDR2 YSYEKL come from the germline V gene. V lost 5 bases, J lost 2 bases, and 12 bases stayed unmatched. This CDR3 spans 18 amino acids. The CDR3 region is CASSDRDRGSVTGNTIYF. The DNA of the CDR3 is TGCGCCAGCAGCGACCGGGACAGGGGTAGCGTTACTGGAAACACCATATATTTT.

The V and J genes are TRBV21-1 and TRBJ2-5; the table's TRBD2 call for D was not verified on the DNA. TRBV21-1 is noted as a pseudogene. This CDR3 region has 16 residues. CDR3: CASSKRMTRPGETQYF. The CDR3 coding sequence is TGTGCCAGCAGCAAAAGGATGACTAGGCCTGGGGAGACCCAGTACTTC.

This clone was seen only a few times. The chain couples TRBV10-2 to TRBJ1-1; no clear D. CDR1 and CDR2 (germline): WSHSY, SAAADI. The V end was cut by 2 bases, the J end by 11 bases, with 12 bases between. The CDR3 loop spans 12 amino acids. CDR3 amino acids: CASSEIQVEAFF. DNA for the CDR3: TGCGCCAGCAGTGAGATTCAGGTAGAGGCTTTCTTT.

The CDR3 nucleotides are TGTGCCAGCAGCGTAGGGTTTCTAGCGGGAGGGCATGAGCAGTTCTTC. Amino acids: CASSVGFLAGGHEQFF. V is TRBV9 and J is TRBJ2-1; 12 bases fit TRBD2. Trimming removed 0 bases from V and 8 bases from J; junction bases left unmatched: 6. The CDR3 loop spans 16 amino acids. CDR1 SGDLS and CDR2 YYNGEE come from the germline V gene.

The rearrangement uses TRBV6-6 and TRBJ2-1, with 10 nucleotides matching TRBD2. The trim removed 4 bases at V and 0 bases at J, leaving 3 bases unmatched. Germline loops: CDR1 MNHNY, CDR2 SVGAGI (reference sequence). The CDR3 runs 16 residues. This CDR3 reads CASSSRLAGSYNEQFF. The CDR3 region has the DNA TGTGCCAGCAGTTCAAGACTAGCGGGCTCCTACAATGAGCAGTTCTTC.

The V call is TRBV5-1, the J call TRBJ2-7, with D perhaps TRBD2 (6 bases). CDR1 and CDR2 from the germline V gene are SGHRS and YFSETQ. V was cut by 0 bases and J by 1 base, with 8 bases left in between. The CDR3 consists of 14 residues. Here the CDR3 DNA reads TGCGCCAGCAGCTTGGAGGGGACTTCCTACGAGCAGTACTTC. Its protein product is CASSLEGTSYEQYF. Filled out from reference TRBV5-1 and TRBJ2-7, the complete variable domain reads KAGVTQTPRYLIKTRGQQVTLSCSPISGHRSVSWYQQTPGQGLQFLFEYFSETQRNKGNFPGRFSGRQFSNSRSEMNVSTLELGDSALYLCASSLEGTSYEQYFGPGTRLTVT.

This rearrangement joins TRBV4-1 to TRBJ1-2, with D tentatively TRBD1 (5 bases). Per the germline V gene, CDR1 is MGHRA and CDR2 is YSYEKL. Deletions cut 0 bases from V and 5 bases from J, with 13 bases between. The CDR3 spans 15 residues. This CDR3 is CASSQDFGGVYGYTF. In nucleotides, the CDR3 is TGCGCCAGCAGCCAAGATTTCGGGGGTGTATATGGCTACACCTTC.

This chain connects TRBV28 to TRBJ1-1; D is perhaps TRBD1 (5 bases). V lost 8 bases to trimming and J lost 4 bases, with 17 bases between them. Per germline, CDR1 MDHEN and CDR2 SYDVKM. CDR3 length: 14 residues. The CDR3 nucleotides read TGTGCCAGCGGGTCCGGGGGGTCTAGCACTGAAGCTTTCTTT. Translation gives CASGSGGSSTEAFF.

The genes are TRBV6-5 and TRBJ1-1, with D unresolved. The CDR3 runs 15 residues. V was cut by 1 base and J by 2 bases, with 11 bases left in between. Germline V CDR1 and CDR2: MNHEY, SVGAGI. This chain's CDR3 is CASSYFRPGNTEAFF. CDR3 DNA: TGTGCCAGCAGTTACTTTCGACCGGGTAACACTGAAGCTTTCTTT.

The chain has TRBV28 and TRBJ2-7; D is ambiguous. V lost 7 bases and J lost 3, with 16 bases in between. Germline CDR1 MDHEN, CDR2 SYDVKM. The CDR3 has 14 residues. The CDR3 region has the DNA TGTGCCAGCATTACCGCAGGCTCCCACTACGAGCAGTACTTC. It encodes CASITAGSHYEQYF.

The chain carries TRBV30 and TRBJ1-3; D not resolved. From germline, CDR1 is GTSNPN and CDR2 SVGIG (reference sequence). The CDR3 runs 13 residues. The V end was cut by 4 bases, the J end by 1 base, with 8 bases between. Here the CDR3 DNA reads TGTGCCTGGAACCCCGGGTCTGGAAACACCATATATTTT. Its protein is CAWNPGSGNTIYF.

The chain carries TRBV10-3 and TRBJ2-7; TRBD1 matches 7 bases. The length of the CDR3 is 15 residues. With 4 bases clipped from V and 2 bases from J, the junction kept 8 bases outside the gene matches. The germline gives CDR1 ENHRY, CDR2 SYGVKD. The CDR3 spells CAISAQGETTYEQYF. CDR3 nucleotide sequence: TGTGCCATCAGTGCTCAGGGGGAGACGACCTACGAGCAGTACTTC.

The chain uses TRBV28 and TRBJ2-5; D gene uncertain. TRBJ2-7 matches the DNA end more closely, so the J call is doubtful. This CDR3 is built from 12 residues. Germline assignment: CDR1 MDHEN and CDR2 SYDVKM. The CDR3 sequence is CVSGKHSYEQYF. The CDR3 nucleotides read TGTGTCTCAGGTAAACACTCCTACGAGCAGTACTTC.